The rows below give T cell receptor beta chains drawn from one sample of a study of shared clonotypes between healthy human individuals. Repertoires were generated with immunoSEQ multiplex PCR, while TCRdb's copy carries only in-frame clones and drops some. The repertoire holds about 2.4 million clones, with 80% to 95% as singletons. The sequencing input was naive CD4+ T cells from PBMCs. Every receptor here comes from a man aged 18 to 30 in good health. Some clones in this sample may be carry-over from other donors' samples. CDR3s include the opening cysteine and the closing phenylalanine or tryptophan.

v_gene	CDR3aa
TRBV7-2	CASRRERGTEAFF
TRBV10-3	CAMSLRQGVFYEQYF
TRBV9	CASRKTGVPYF
TRBV27	CASSLVLGGTQYF
TRBV18	CASSPLTGVAYGYTF
TRBV7-9	CASSLRIRSYEQYF
TRBV6-5	CARQGLNTEAFF
TRBV6-1	CASSPGENFDEQFF
TRBV6-1	CASSESGAEQFF
TRBV5-6	CASRRQGRYGYTF
TRBV5-1	CASSFSEDTEAFF
TRBV5-1	CASSTATDTGELFF
TRBV7-3	CASSPSGQGAASEQFF
TRBV18	CASSPTITRDNEQFF
TRBV5-1	CASSSGTDTQYF
TRBV10-3	CAISQGYNSPLHF
TRBV7-9	CASSLVGVREYF
TRBV7-2	CASSFAIAGGTDTQYF
TRBV6-6	CASSKSVLGTDTQYF
TRBV18	CASSPLVTETQYF
TRBV6-5	CASSYGTPDEKLFF
TRBV7-9	CASSLVPGMGTQYF
TRBV11-2	CASSPEPQGYYGYTF
TRBV19	CASSMGGLTGELFF
TRBV7-9	CASSLGQAQPQHF
TRBV6-6	CASSYFGTGGGNTIYF
TRBV18	CASSPDGNTEAFF
TRBV5-1	CASSRGLGQETQYF
TRBV10-3	CAISEPTTHRVGNTIYF
TRBV6-1	CASSPEGRKRNEQYF
TRBV15	CATSRAAGYEQFF
TRBV27	CASSLKELLSTDTQYF
TRBV5-6	CASRKVTNDGYTF
TRBV28	CASSRLGVRTEAFF
TRBV18	CASSPGRPYEQYF
TRBV28	CASSFRQGREKLFF
TRBV5-6	CASSLGRASGYNEQFF